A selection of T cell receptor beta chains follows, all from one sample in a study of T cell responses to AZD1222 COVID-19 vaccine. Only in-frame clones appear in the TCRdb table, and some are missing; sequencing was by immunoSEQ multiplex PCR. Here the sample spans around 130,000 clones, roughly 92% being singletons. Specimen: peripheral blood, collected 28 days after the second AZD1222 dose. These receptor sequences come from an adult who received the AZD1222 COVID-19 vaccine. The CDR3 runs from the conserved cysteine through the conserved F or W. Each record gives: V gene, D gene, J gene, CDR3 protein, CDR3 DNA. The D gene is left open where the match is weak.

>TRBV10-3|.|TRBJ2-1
CAISTGALSYNEQFF
TGTGCCATCTCGACGGGAGCGCTCTCCTACAATGAGCAGTTCTTC
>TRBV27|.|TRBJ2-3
CASSRSTPHTQYF
TGTGCCAGCAGTAGGTCGACTCCTCATACGCAGTATTTT
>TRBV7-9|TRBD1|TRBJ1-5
CASSLGGTGVQPQHF
TGTGCCAGCAGCTTAGGAGGGACAGGGGTTCAGCCCCAGCATTTT
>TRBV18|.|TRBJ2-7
CASSPARNDEQYF
TGTGCCAGCTCACCAGCCAGGAACGACGAGCAGTACTTC
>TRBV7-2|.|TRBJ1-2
CASSLARAEANYGYTF
TGTGCCAGCAGCTTAGCGCGCGCGGAAGCTAACTATGGCTACACCTTC
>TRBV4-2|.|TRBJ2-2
CASSQGQGNNGELFF
TGTGCCAGCAGCCAAGGGCAAGGGAACAACGGGGAGCTGTTTTTT
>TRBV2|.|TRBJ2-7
CASSDRGYEQYF
TGTGCCAGCAGTGACAGGGGCTACGAGCAGTACTTC
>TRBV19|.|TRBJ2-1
CASSMRLGTYNEQFF
TGTGCCAGTAGTATGCGACTAGGCACCTACAATGAGCAGTTCTTC
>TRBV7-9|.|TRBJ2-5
CASSLVGGETQYF
TGTGCCAGCAGCTTAGTTGGAGGGGAGACCCAGTACTTC
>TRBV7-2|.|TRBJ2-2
CASSPRSGFSTGELFF
TGTGCCAGCAGCCCGCGAAGCGGGTTCTCGACCGGGGAGCTGTTTTTT
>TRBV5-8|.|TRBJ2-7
CASSPAGQPIYEQYF
TGTGCCAGCAGCCCTGCGGGACAGCCTATCTACGAGCAGTACTTC
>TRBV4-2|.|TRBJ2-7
CASSQSRSEQYF
TGTGCCAGCAGCCAAAGTCGAAGCGAGCAGTACTTC
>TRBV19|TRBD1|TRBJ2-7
CASSGTGFNEQYF
TGTGCCAGTAGTGGGACAGGGTTCAACGAGCAGTACTTC
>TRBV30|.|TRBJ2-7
CAWRQAYEQYF
TGTGCCTGGAGACAGGCCTACGAGCAGTACTTC
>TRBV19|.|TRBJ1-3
CASRRRTSGNTIYF
TGTGCCAGCCGCCGGCGGACGTCTGGAAACACCATATATTTT
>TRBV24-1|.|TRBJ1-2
CATSRPSLGYGYTF
TGTGCCACCAGTAGACCCTCCCTCGGCTATGGCTACACCTTC
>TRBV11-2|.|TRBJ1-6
CASSNKGGTPTSSPLHF
TGTGCCAGCAGCAATAAGGGGGGGACACCTACCAGTTCACCCCTCCACTTT
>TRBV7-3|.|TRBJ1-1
CASSLTGISGTEAFF
TGTGCCAGCAGCTTAACCGGGATTTCGGGCACTGAAGCTTTCTTT